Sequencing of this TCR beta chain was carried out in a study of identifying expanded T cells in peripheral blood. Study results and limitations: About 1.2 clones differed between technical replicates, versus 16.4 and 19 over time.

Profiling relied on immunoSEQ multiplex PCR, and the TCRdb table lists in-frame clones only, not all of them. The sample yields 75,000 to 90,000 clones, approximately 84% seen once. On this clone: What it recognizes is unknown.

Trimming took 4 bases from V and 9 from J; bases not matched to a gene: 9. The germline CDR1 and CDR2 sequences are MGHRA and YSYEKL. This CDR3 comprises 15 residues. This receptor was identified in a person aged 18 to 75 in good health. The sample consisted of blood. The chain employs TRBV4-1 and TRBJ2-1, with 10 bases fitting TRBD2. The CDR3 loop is CASSPSGRATGEQFF. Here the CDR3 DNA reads TGCGCCAGCAGCCCGAGCGGGAGGGCCACCGGTGAGCAGTTCTTC.